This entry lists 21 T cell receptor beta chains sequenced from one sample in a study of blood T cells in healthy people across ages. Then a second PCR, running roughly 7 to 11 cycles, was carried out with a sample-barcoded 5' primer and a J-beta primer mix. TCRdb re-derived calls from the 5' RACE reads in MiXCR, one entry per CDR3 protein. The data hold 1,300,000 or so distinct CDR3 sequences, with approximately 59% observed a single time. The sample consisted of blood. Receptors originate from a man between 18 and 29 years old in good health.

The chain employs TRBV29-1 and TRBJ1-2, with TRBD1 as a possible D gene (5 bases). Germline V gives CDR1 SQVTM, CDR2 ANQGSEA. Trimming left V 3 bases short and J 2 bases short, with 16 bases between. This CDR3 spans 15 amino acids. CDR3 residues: CSVETPDKANYGYTF. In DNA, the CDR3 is TGCAGCGTTGAGACCCCGGACAAGGCCAACTATGGCTACACCTTC.

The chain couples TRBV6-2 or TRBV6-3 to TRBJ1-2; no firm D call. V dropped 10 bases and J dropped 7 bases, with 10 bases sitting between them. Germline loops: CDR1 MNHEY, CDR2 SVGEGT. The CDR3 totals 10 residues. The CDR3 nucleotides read TGTGCCACAAGAGGACGTGGCTACACCTTC. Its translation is CATRGRGYTF.

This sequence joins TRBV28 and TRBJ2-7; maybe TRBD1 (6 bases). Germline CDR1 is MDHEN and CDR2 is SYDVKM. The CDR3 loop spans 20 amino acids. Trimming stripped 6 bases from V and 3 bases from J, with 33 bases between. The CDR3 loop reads CASRPWGPSFLQRQNYEQYF. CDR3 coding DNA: TGTGCCAGCAGACCTTGGGGGCCCTCCTTCCTCCAGAGACAGAACTACGAGCAGTACTTC.

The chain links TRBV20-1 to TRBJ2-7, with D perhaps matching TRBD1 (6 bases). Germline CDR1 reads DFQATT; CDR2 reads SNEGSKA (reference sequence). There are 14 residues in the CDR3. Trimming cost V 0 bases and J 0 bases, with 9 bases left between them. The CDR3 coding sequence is TGCAGTGCTAGAGACAGGGGACCCTCCTACGAGCAGTACTTC. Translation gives CSARDRGPSYEQYF.

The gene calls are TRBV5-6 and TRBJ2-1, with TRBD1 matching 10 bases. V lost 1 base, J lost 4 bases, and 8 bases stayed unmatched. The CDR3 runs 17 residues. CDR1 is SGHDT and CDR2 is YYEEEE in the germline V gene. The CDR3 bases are TGTGCCAGCAGCTTGAGACAGGGGGCGCGGGTATACAATGAGCAGTTCTTC. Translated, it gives CASSLRQGARVYNEQFF.

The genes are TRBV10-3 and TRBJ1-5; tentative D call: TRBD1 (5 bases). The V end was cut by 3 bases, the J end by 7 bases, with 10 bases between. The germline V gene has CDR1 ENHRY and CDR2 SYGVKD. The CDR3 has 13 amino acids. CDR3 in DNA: TGTGCCATCAGTGACGGGACGATCCAGCCCCAGCATTTT. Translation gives CAISDGTIQPQHF.

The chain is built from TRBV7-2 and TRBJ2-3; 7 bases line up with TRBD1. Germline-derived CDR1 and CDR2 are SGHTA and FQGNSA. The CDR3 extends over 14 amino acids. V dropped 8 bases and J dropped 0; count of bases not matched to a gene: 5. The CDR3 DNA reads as TGTGCCAGCTGCAGACAGGGTAGCACAGATACGCAGTATTTT. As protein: CASCRQGSTDTQYF.

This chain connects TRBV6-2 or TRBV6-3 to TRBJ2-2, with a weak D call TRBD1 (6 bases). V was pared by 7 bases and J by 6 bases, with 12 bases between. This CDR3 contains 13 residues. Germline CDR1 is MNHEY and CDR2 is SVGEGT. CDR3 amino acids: CASNTGTAGELFF. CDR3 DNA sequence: TGTGCCAGCAATACAGGGACGGCCGGGGAGCTGTTTTTT.

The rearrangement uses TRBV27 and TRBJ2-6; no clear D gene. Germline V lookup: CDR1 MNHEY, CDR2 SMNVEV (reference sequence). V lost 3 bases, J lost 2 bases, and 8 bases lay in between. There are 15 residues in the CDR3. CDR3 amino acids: CASSLDPTGANVLTF. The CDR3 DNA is TGTGCCAGCAGTTTGGATCCGACTGGGGCCAACGTCCTGACTTTC. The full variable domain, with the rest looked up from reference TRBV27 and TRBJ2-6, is EAQVTQNPRYLITVTGKKLTVTCSQNMNHEYMSWYRQDPGLGLRQIYYSMNVEVTDKGDVPEGYKVSRKEKRNFPLILESPSPNQTSLYFCASSLDPTGANVLTFGAGSRLTVL.

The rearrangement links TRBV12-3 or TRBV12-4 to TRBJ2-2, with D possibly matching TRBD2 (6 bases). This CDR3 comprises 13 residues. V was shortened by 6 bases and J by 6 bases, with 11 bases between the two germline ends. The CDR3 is CASSTSSAGELFF. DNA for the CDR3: TGTGCCAGCAGCACTAGCTCCGCCGGGGAGCTGTTTTTT.

CDR3: CASSTPGITYSPLHF. The DNA of the CDR3 is TGTGCCAGCAGTACCCCTGGGATAACCTATTCACCCCTCCACTTT. The V gene is TRBV28, the J gene TRBJ1-6; D unclear. Trimming pared 5 bases from V and 8 bases from J, leaving 16 bases between. CDR1 is MDHEN and CDR2 is SYDVKM in the germline V gene. The length of the CDR3 is 15 residues. Based on the CDR3 plus reference TRBV28 and TRBJ1-6, the full variable domain is DVKVTQSSRYLVKRTGEKVFLECVQDMDHENMFWYRQDPGLGLRLIYFSYDVKMKEKGDIPEGYSVSREKKERFSLILESASTNQTSMYLCASSTPGITYSPLHFGNGTRLTVT.

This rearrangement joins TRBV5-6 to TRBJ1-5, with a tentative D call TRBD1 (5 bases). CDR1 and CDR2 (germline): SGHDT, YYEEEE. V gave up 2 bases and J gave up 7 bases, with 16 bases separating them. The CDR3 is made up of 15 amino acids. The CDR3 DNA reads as TGTGCCAGCAGCTTCTACGGGACCGGCGGCCAGCCCCAGCATTTT. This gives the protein CASSFYGTGGQPQHF.

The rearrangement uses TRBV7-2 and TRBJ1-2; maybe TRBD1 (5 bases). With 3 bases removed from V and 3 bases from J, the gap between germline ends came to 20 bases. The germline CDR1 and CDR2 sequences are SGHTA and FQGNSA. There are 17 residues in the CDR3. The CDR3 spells CTSSFGANPRRDYGYTF. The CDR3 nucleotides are TGTACCAGCAGCTTTGGGGCTAACCCCCGAAGGGACTATGGCTACACCTTC.

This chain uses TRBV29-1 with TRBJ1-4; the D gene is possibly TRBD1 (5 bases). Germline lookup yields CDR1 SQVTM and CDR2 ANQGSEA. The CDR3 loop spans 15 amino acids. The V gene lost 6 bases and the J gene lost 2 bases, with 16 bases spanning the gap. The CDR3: CSVSGGGATNEKLFF. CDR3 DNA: TGCAGCGTATCGGGGGGAGGGGCGACTAATGAAAAACTGTTTTTT.

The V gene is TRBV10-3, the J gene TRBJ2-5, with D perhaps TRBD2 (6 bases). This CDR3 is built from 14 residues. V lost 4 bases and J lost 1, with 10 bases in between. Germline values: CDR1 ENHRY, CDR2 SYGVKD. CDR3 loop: CAISGGVVQETQYF. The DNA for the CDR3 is TGTGCCATCAGTGGCGGGGTCGTCCAAGAGACCCAGTACTTC.

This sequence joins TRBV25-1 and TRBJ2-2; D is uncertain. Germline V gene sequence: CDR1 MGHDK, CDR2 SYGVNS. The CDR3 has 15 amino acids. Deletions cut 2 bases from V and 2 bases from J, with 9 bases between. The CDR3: CASSERARNTGELFF. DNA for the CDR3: TGTGCCAGCAGTGAAAGGGCCAGAAACACCGGGGAGCTGTTTTTT.

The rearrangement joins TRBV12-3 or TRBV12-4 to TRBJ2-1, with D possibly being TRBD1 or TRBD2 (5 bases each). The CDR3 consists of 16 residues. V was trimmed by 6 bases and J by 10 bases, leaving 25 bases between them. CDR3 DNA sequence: TGTGCCAGCAGCCTCAAAGAAAGAGGGACCGGGCGGGAGCAGTTCTTC. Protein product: CASSLKERGTGREQFF.

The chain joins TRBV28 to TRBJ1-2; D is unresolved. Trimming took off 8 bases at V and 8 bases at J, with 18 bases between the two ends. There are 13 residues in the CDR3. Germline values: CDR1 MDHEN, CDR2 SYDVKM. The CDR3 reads CASVPGNDRGYTF. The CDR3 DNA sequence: TGTGCCAGCGTCCCGGGGAACGATCGGGGCTACACCTTC.

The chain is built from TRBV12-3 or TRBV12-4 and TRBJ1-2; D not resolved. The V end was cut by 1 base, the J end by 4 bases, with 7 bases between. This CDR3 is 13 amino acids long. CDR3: CASSLVPGYGYTF. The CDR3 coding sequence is TGTGCCAGCAGTTTAGTACCGGGCTATGGCTACACCTTC.

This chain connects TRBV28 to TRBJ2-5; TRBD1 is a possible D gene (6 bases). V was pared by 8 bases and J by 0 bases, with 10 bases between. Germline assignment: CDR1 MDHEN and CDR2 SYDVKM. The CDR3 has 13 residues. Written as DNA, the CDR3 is TGTGCCAGCGTTACAGGGAACCAAGAGACCCAGTACTTC. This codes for CASVTGNQETQYF.

The CDR3 here is CASSYSFGASTDTQYF. CDR3 bases: TGTGCCAGCAGTTACTCTTTCGGGGCCAGCACAGATACGCAGTATTTT. This sequence joins TRBV6-5 and TRBJ2-3; possibly TRBD1 or TRBD2 for D (5 bases each). The CDR3 has 16 residues. Germline CDR1 and CDR2: MNHEY and SVGAGI. V was shortened by 0 bases and J by 0 bases, with 10 bases between the two germline ends.